This T cell receptor beta chain derives from a study of blood T cell repertoires in COVID-19. Across the whole study: Samples taken during acute and convalescent COVID-19 were collected in the United States, Italy and Spain. T cells, B-cell-depleted T cells, or PBMCs supplied cDNA or gDNA.

The authors' processing: Cell counts per sample came from amplifying reference gene primers. Sequenced by immunoSEQ multiplex PCR; TCRdb stores in-frame clones only, minus some. V and J calls plus clone size are reproduced from that table; the DNA served to infer D and trimming. The sample includes 75,000 to 100,000 clones, 70% to 90% of them seen just once. The germline CDR1 and CDR2 sequences are ENHRY and SYGVKD. After removal of 6 bases from V and 6 bases from J, the junction contained 7 bases not matched to a gene. The CDR3 spans 13 residues. The clonotype comes from a man aged 55 to 70 with acute or convalescent COVID-19. V and J are TRBV10-3 and TRBJ1-1; 7 bases agree with TRBD1. Sequenced material: peripheral blood. CDR3 sequence: CAIREGQGAEAFF. The CDR3 DNA reads TGTGCCATCAGGGAGGGTCAGGGGGCTGAAGCTTTCTTT.